Each of the 24 T cell receptor beta chains below was sequenced from the same sample in a study of cytomegalovirus exposure and HLA in healthy donors. Amplification used 60 Vbeta primers and 13 Jbeta primers. Sequencing used immunoSEQ multiplex PCR; TCRdb keeps in-frame clones, though not all of them. The sample records approximately 170,000 clones, roughly 80% being singletons. Sequenced: PBMCs. These receptors were obtained from a male donor in good health and CMV-seronegative.

CDR3 in amino acids: CASGGGPGRETQYF. Written as DNA, the CDR3 is TGTGCCAGCGGGGGAGGTCCGGGAAGGGAGACCCAGTACTTC. The V call is TRBV2, the J call TRBJ2-5; possible D gene TRBD2, 6 bases. The CDR3 is 14 amino acids. V was pared by 8 bases and J by 5 bases, with 18 bases between. Germline loops: CDR1 SNHLY, CDR2 FYNNEI.

The chain employs TRBV29-1 and TRBJ2-7, with D possibly TRBD2 on 5 matching bases. The CDR3 has 12 residues. Germline V gene lookup returns CDR1 SQVTM and CDR2 ANQGSEA. The germline V and J ends were trimmed by 3 bases and 5 bases, with 11 bases remaining between them. The CDR3 is CSVETPGNEQYF. CDR3 DNA sequence: TGCAGCGTTGAGACGCCGGGGAACGAGCAGTACTTC.

This chain connects TRBV30 to TRBJ2-5; 7 bases match TRBD2. Trimming removed 3 bases from V and 7 bases from J; junction bases left unmatched: 14. Germline assignment: CDR1 GTSNPN and CDR2 SVGIG (reference sequence). The CDR3 has 15 residues. The CDR3 sequence: CAWRTIGGVAGTQYF. In nucleotides, the CDR3 is TGTGCCTGGAGGACTATCGGAGGCGTAGCGGGGACCCAGTACTTC.

This clone came up a few times. V is TRBV2 and J is TRBJ1-4, with 7 bases aligning to TRBD1. This CDR3 has 15 amino acids. CDR1 is SNHLY and CDR2 is FYNNEI in the germline V gene. The V gene end was trimmed by 0 bases and the J gene end by 7 bases; junction bases not matched to a gene: 5. The CDR3 loop is CASSEARGYGEKLFF. The CDR3 bases are TGTGCCAGCAGTGAAGCCAGGGGGTACGGTGAAAAACTGTTTTTT.

V and J are TRBV15 and TRBJ1-5; D gene ambiguous. Germline V gene sequence: CDR1 LNHNV, CDR2 YYDKDF (reference sequence). V was shortened by 3 bases and J by 5 bases, with 23 bases between the two germline ends. The CDR3 covers 18 residues. The CDR3 region is CATSRPGSKELDDQPQHF. CDR3 nucleotide sequence: TGTGCCACCAGCAGGCCCGGGTCGAAAGAACTTGACGATCAGCCCCAGCATTTT.

This clone has just a few counts. This chain uses TRBV6-6 with TRBJ2-1; no clear D gene. Germline CDR1 MNHNY, CDR2 SVGAGI (reference sequence). The CDR3 has 14 residues. V was clipped by 2 bases and J by 6 bases, with 11 bases between them. CDR3: CASSYQVTPNEQFF. In DNA, the CDR3 is TGTGCCAGCAGTTACCAGGTTACGCCCAATGAGCAGTTCTTC.

CDR3 nucleotide sequence: TGTGCCAGCAGTTTATTAGCCTACGAGCAGTACTTC. This translates into CASSLLAYEQYF. The chain couples TRBV28 to TRBJ2-7; D gene unclear. The germline V and J ends were trimmed by 1 base and 2 bases, with 3 bases remaining between them. The CDR3 runs 12 residues. Germline V gene sequence: CDR1 MDHEN, CDR2 SYDVKM.

This chain joins TRBV5-1 and TRBJ2-1, with TRBD2 identical over 9 bases. The CDR3 consists of 14 residues. Trimming cost V 4 bases and J 8 bases; bases outside gene matches: 7. Germline loops: CDR1 SGHRS, CDR2 YFSETQ. CDR3 region: CASSPGGGADEQFF. The CDR3 bases are TGCGCCAGCAGCCCGGGCGGGGGGGCCGATGAGCAGTTCTTC.

The J gene is TRBJ1-3, the V gene TRBV15, with D uncertain. CDR3 length equals 14 residues. CDR1 is LNHNV and CDR2 is YYDKDF in the germline V gene (reference sequence). V was trimmed by 1 base and J by 0 bases, leaving 4 bases between them. The CDR3 reads CATSRAGSGNTIYF. Here the CDR3 DNA reads TGTGCCACCAGCAGAGCAGGCTCTGGAAACACCATATATTTT.

V gene TRBV7-2 combines with J gene TRBJ1-5, with D perhaps TRBD1 (5 bases). Germline V lookup: CDR1 SGHTA, CDR2 FQGNSA. The V end lost 1 base, the J end lost 9 bases, and 13 bases lay between the germline ends. This CDR3 comprises 14 residues. The CDR3 reads CASSLGEGLWPQHF. The CDR3 bases are TGTGCCAGCAGCTTAGGGGAGGGGCTCTGGCCCCAGCATTTT.

This sequence joins TRBV5-1 and TRBJ2-6; D remains unclear. The germline V and J ends were trimmed by 0 bases and 0 bases, with 10 bases remaining between them. Per germline, CDR1 SGHRS and CDR2 YFSETQ. CDR3 length: 17 residues. CDR3 residues: CASSLGASSSGANVLTF. The CDR3 nucleotides read TGCGCCAGCAGCTTGGGGGCGTCGAGCTCTGGGGCCAACGTCCTGACTTTC. Looking up the rest from reference TRBV5-1 and TRBJ2-6 gives the full variable domain: KAGVTQTPRYLIKTRGQQVTLSCSPISGHRSVSWYQQTPGQGLQFLFEYFSETQRNKGNFPGRFSGRQFSNSRSEMNVSTLELGDSALYLCASSLGASSSGANVLTFGAGSRLTVL.

V gene TRBV7-6 combines with J gene TRBJ2-3, with 13 bases fitting TRBD2. CDR3 size: 15 residues. The trim removed 2 bases at V and 6 bases at J, leaving 2 bases unmatched. Germline V gives CDR1 SGHVS, CDR2 FNYEAQ. The CDR3 DNA sequence: TGTGCCAGCAGCTTACGGACTAGCGGGAGCGATACGCAGTATTTT. Translating gives CASSLRTSGSDTQYF. Filled out from reference TRBV7-6 and TRBJ2-3, the complete variable domain reads GAGVSQSPRYKVTKRGQDVALRCDPISGHVSLYWYRQALGQGPEFLTYFNYEAQQDKSGLPNDRFSAERPEGSISTLTIQRTEQRDSAMYRCASSLRTSGSDTQYFGPGTRLTVL.

CDR3 sequence (DNA): TGTGCCAGCAGTCGCGGGACAGGTGCATACGAGCAGTACTTC. This sequence encodes CASSRGTGAYEQYF. The chain uses TRBV6-5 and TRBJ2-7; 8 bases fit TRBD1. The V gene end was trimmed by 5 bases and the J gene end by 4 bases; junction bases not matched to a gene: 7. CDR3 length: 14 amino acids. The germline CDR1 and CDR2 sequences are MNHEY and SVGAGI.

The V gene is TRBV9, the J gene TRBJ2-4, with 8 bases fitting TRBD2. The CDR3 totals 15 residues. From germline, CDR1 is SGDLS and CDR2 YYNGEE. V lost 4 bases, J lost 6 bases, and 9 bases stayed unmatched. The chain's CDR3 is CASSSYGLAGNIQYF. In DNA form, the CDR3 reads TGTGCCAGCAGCTCCTACGGACTAGCTGGAAACATTCAGTACTTC.

V is TRBV29-1 and J is TRBJ1-1, with 7 bases lining up with TRBD1. V lost 4 bases and J lost 0; bases outside the gene matches: 8. The CDR3 runs 15 residues. From germline, CDR1 is SQVTM and CDR2 ANQGSEA. The CDR3 sequence: CSVAGTAGVNTEAFF. In DNA, the CDR3 is TGCAGCGTTGCGGGGACAGCGGGTGTGAACACTGAAGCTTTCTTT.

The chain uses TRBV5-1 and TRBJ2-7; 9 bases match TRBD1. Germline lookup yields CDR1 SGHRS and CDR2 YFSETQ. V was clipped by 0 bases and J by 5 bases; unmatched bases: 6. The CDR3 loop spans 15 amino acids. The CDR3 here is CASSLAYRGRDEQYF. The CDR3 bases are TGCGCCAGCAGCTTGGCCTACAGGGGGCGCGACGAGCAGTACTTC.

The chain is built from TRBV6-1 and TRBJ1-1, with D possibly being TRBD1 (6 bases). The CDR3 extends over 12 amino acids. The V end was cut by 3 bases, the J end by 8 bases, with 10 bases between. The V gene's germline CDR1 is MNHNS and CDR2 SASEGT. The CDR3 coding sequence is TGTGCCAGCAGTGACATCCAGGGGGAAGCTTTCTTT. Its protein is CASSDIQGEAFF.

The genes are TRBV7-6 and TRBJ2-5; 8 bases are shared with TRBD1. Germline CDR1 and CDR2: SGHVS and FNYEAQ. J lost 3 bases, V lost 5 bases, and 5 bases had no gene match. The CDR3 is 14 amino acids. As DNA, the CDR3 is TGTGCCAGCAGCCCTCCGGACAGGGAAGAGACCCAGTACTTC. The encoded protein is CASSPPDREETQYF.

V usage is TRBV4-3 and J usage is TRBJ2-7; 8 nucleotides match TRBD2. The CDR3 sequence is 16 residues long. Germline loops: CDR1 LGHNA, CDR2 YSLEER. The ends lost 0 bases at V and 1 base at J; junction bases unmatched: 5. CDR3 bases: TGCGCCAGCAGCCAAGAGGCGGTAGCGGGATCCTACGAGCAGTACTTC. It is translated as CASSQEAVAGSYEQYF.

About this clone: The identical CDR3 is also encoded by other nucleotide sequences in the sample. The chain links TRBV7-2 to TRBJ1-5, with 7 bases fitting TRBD1. The CDR3 length is 14 residues. The junction had 4 bases not matched to a gene; V was cut back by 4 bases and J by 4 bases. CDR1 and CDR2 from the germline V gene are SGHTA and FQGNSA. The CDR3 protein is CASSSGTVNQPQHF. CDR3 bases: TGTGCCAGCAGCTCCGGGACAGTTAATCAGCCCCAGCATTTT.

V and J are TRBV5-1 and TRBJ2-5; D might be TRBD1 (5 bases). Germline CDR1 SGHRS, CDR2 YFSETQ. V lost 0 bases and J 2 bases, leaving 11 bases between the germline ends. The CDR3 totals 15 residues. This CDR3 reads CASSLATGQQETQYF. For the CDR3, the DNA is TGCGCCAGCAGCTTGGCTACAGGTCAACAAGAGACCCAGTACTTC.

The V call is TRBV2, the J call TRBJ1-3, with 8 nucleotides matching TRBD1. The CDR3 covers 16 residues. V lost 2 bases, J lost 8 bases, and 11 bases stayed unmatched. Per germline, CDR1 SNHLY and CDR2 FYNNEI. CDR3 loop: CASSERGTGRVHTIYF. DNA for the CDR3: TGTGCCAGCAGTGAACGGGGGACAGGCCGGGTTCACACCATATATTTT.

This clone was seen a single time. The rearrangement links TRBV19 to TRBJ1-5; 7 positions match TRBD1. The length of the CDR3 is 16 residues. Germline V lookup: CDR1 LNHDA, CDR2 SQIVND (reference sequence). V dropped 6 bases and J dropped 1; count of bases not matched to a gene: 9. Written as DNA, the CDR3 is TGTGCCAGTAGCCACAGGGGTGGTGGAAGCAATCAGCCCCAGCATTTT. Its translation is CASSHRGGGSNQPQHF.

J is TRBJ1-3 and V is TRBV10-3; D perhaps matches TRBD1 (5 bases). CDR1 and CDR2 (germline): ENHRY, SYGVKD. The length of the CDR3 is 14 residues. Trimming shortened V by 4 bases and J by 1 base, and 8 bases separated the two germline ends. The CDR3 DNA reads as TGTGCCATCAGTGTTGCAGGGTCTGGAAACACCATATATTTT. Amino acids: CAISVAGSGNTIYF.